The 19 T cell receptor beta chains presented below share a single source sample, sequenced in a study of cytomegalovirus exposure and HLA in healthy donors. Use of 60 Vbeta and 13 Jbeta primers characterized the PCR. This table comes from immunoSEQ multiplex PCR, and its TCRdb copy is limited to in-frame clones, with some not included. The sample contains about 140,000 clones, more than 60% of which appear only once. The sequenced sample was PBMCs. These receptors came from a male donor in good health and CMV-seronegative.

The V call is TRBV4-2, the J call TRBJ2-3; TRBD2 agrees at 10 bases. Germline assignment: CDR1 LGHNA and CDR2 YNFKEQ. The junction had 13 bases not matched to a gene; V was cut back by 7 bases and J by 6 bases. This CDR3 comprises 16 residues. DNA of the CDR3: TGTGCCAGCAAGCCCAGCGGGGGGGGATTCGTGGATACGCAGTATTTT. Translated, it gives CASKPSGGGFVDTQYF.

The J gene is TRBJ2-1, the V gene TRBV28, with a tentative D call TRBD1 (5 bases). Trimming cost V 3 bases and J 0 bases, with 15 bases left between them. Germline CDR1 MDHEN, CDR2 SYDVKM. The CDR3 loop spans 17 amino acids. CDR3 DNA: TGTGCCAGCAGTTTCTCCTCTAGGGGCATCTCCTACAATGAGCAGTTCTTC. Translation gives CASSFSSRGISYNEQFF.

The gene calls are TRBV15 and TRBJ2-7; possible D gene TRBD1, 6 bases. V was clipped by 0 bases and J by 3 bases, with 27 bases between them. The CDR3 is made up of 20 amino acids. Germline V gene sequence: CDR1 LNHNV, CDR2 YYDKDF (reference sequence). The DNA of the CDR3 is TGTGCCACCAGCAGAGAAACCTTTACCAGGGTCCTAGTCAGGGGCTACGAGCAGTACTTC. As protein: CATSRETFTRVLVRGYEQYF.

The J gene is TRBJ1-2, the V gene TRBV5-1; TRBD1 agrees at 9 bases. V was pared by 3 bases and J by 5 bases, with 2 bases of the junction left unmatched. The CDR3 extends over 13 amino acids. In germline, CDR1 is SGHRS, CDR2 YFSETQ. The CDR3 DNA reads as TGCGCCAGCAGCTGGACAGGGGATTATGGCTACACCTTC. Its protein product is CASSWTGDYGYTF.

This CDR3 is CASSPGVGHTEAFF. CDR3 in DNA: TGTGCCAGCTCACCCGGAGTGGGGCACACTGAAGCTTTCTTT. The chain carries TRBV18 and TRBJ1-1; weak D call: TRBD1 (5 bases). This CDR3 region has 14 residues. CDR1 is KGHSH, CDR2 LQKENI, per germline. V gave up 3 bases and J gave up 3 bases, with 11 bases separating them.

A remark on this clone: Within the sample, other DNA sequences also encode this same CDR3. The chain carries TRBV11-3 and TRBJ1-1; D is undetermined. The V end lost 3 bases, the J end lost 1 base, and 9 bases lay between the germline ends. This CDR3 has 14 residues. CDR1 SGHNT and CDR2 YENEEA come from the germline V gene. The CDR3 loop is CASSLGRGNTEAFF. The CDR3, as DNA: TGTGCCAGCAGCTTGGGTCGGGGGAACACTGAAGCTTTCTTT.

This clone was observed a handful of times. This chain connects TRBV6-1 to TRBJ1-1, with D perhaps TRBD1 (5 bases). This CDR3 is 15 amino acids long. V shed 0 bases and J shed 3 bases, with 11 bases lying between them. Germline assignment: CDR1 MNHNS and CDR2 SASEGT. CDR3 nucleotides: TGTGCCAGCAGTGAAGCGTTGGGGGGGTACACTGAAGCTTTCTTT. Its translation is CASSEALGGYTEAFF.

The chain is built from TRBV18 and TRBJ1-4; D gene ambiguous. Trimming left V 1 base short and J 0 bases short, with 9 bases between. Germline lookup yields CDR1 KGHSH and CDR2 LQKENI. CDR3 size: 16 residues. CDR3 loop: CASSPQRLSTNEKLFF. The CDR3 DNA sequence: TGTGCCAGCTCACCACAGAGGCTTTCAACTAATGAAAAACTGTTTTTT.

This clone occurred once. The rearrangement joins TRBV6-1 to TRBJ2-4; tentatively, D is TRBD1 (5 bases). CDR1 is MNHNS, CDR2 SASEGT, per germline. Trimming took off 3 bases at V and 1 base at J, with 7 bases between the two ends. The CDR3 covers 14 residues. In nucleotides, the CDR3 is TGTGCCAGCAGTGAGTCAGGGGCCAAAAACATTCAGTACTTC. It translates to CASSESGAKNIQYF.

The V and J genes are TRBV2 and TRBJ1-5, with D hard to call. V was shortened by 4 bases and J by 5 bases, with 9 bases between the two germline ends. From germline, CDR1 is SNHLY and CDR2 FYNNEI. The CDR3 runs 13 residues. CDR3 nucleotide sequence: TGTGCCAGCAGTGGTAGTGAGGATCAGCCCCAGCATTTT. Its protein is CASSGSEDQPQHF.

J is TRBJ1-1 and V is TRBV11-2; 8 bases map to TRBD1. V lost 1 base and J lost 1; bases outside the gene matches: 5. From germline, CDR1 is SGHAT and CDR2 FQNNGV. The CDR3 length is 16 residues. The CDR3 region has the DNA TGTGCCAGCAGCTTAGCGCAGGGGGCGGGGAACACTGAAGCTTTCTTT. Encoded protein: CASSLAQGAGNTEAFF.

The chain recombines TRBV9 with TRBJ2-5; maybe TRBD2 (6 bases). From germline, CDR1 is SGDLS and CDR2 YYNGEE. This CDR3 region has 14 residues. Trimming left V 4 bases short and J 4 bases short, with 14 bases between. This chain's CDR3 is CASSSGTLRETQYF. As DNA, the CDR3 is TGTGCCAGCAGCTCCGGGACTTTGAGAGAGACCCAGTACTTC.

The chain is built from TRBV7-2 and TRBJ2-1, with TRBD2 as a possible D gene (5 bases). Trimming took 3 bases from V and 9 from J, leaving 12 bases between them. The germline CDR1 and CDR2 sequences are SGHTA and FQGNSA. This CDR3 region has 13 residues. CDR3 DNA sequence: TGTGCCAGCAGCTTCGGCGCTAGCTCTGAGCAGTTCTTC. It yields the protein CASSFGASSEQFF.

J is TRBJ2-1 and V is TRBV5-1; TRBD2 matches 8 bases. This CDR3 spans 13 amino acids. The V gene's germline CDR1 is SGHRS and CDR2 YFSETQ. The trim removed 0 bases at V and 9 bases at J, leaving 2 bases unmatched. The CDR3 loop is CASSLERGGEQFF. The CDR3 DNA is TGCGCCAGCAGCTTGGAACGGGGGGGTGAGCAGTTCTTC.

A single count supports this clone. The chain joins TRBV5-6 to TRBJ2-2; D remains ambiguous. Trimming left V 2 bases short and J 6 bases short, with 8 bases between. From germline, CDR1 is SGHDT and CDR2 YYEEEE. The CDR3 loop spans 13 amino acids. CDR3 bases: TGTGCCAGCAGCTTCGGTGTGTCCGGGGAGCTGTTTTTT. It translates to CASSFGVSGELFF.

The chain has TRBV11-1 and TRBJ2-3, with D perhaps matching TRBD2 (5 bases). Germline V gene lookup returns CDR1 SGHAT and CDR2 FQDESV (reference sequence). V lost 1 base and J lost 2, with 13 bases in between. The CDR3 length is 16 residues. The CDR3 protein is CASSLDATTFTDTQYF. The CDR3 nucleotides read TGTGCCAGCAGCTTAGATGCGACTACCTTCACAGATACGCAGTATTTT.

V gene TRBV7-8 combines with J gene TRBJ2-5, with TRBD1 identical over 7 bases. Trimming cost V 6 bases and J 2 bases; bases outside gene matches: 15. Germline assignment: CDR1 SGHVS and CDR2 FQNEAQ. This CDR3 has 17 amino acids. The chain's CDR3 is CASSQAPKDRKQETQYF. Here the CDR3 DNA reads TGTGCCAGCAGTCAAGCCCCCAAGGACAGGAAGCAAGAGACCCAGTACTTC.

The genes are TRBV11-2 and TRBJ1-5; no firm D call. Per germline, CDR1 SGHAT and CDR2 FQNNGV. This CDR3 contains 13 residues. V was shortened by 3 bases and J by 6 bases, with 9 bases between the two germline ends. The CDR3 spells CASSFGDRQPQHF. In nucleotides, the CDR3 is TGTGCCAGCAGCTTCGGGGATCGTCAGCCCCAGCATTTT. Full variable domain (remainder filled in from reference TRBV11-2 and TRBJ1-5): EAGVAQSPRYKIIEKRQSVAFWCNPISGHATLYWYQQILGQGPKLLIQFQNNGVVDDSQLPKDRFSAERLKGVDSTLKIQPAKLEDSAVYLCASSFGDRQPQHFGDGTRLSIL.

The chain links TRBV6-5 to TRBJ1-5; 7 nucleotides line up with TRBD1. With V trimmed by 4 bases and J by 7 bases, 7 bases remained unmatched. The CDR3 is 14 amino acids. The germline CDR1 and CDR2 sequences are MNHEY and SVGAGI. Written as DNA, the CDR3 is TGTGCCAGCAGTTCGAACAGGGGTACCCAGCCCCAGCATTTT. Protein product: CASSSNRGTQPQHF.